This T cell receptor beta chain was observed in a study of CD8+CD57+ T cells in acquired aplastic anemia. Genomic DNA templated the TCR beta VDJ and CDR3 profiling. Each CDR3 protein gets one entry after TCRdb re-called the reads with MiXCR. The sample yields about 160,000 distinct CDR3 sequences, approximately 40% seen once. The trim removed 5 bases at V and 3 bases at J, leaving 6 bases unmatched. The CDR3 runs 15 residues. CDR1 and CDR2 (germline): ENHRY, SYGVKD. Findings of the study overall: Comparison of patients with controls identified roughly 27 shared CD8+ CDR3 sequences. Patients and controls had CD8+ Simpson's diversity values that were not significantly distinct.

Regarding this clonotype: Its cognate antigen is unknown.

The V call is TRBV10-3, the J call TRBJ1-3, with 8 bases matching TRBD1. The specimen was sorted CD4+, CD8+, or CD8+CD57+ T cells (not recorded which) from PBMCs. The clonotype comes from a human donor in good health. The CDR3 DNA follows: TGTGCCATCAGTCCAGGGGGCGCGGATGGAAACACCATATATTTT. Translated: CAISPGGADGNTIYF.